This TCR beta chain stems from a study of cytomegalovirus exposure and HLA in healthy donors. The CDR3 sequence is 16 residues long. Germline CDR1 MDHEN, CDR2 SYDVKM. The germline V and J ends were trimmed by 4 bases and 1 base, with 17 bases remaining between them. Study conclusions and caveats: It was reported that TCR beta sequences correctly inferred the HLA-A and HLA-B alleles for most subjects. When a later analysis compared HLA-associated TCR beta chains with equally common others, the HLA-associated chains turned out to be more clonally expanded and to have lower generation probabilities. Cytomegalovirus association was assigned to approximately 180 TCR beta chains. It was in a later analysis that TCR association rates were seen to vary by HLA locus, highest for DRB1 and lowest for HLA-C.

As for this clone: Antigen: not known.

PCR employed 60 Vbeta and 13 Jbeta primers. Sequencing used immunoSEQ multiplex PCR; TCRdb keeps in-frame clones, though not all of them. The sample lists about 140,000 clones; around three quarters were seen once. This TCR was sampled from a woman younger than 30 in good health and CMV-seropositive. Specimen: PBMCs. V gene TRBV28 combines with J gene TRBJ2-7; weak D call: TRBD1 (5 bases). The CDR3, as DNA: TGTGCCAGCAGTTCCCCAGAGTGGCAGGGTTCCTACGAGCAGTACTTC. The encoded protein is CASSSPEWQGSYEQYF.